A single TCR beta chain is shown here with its context. The target of this receptor is not known. Base qualities are not recorded, but no much larger clone differs from it by a single base. This sample is drawn from a study of blood T cell repertoires in COVID-19 (dated by TCRdb to 2018 to 2020). Context from the whole study: Collaborator samples came from the United States, Italy and Spain and covered acute and convalescent phases of COVID-19. The prospective study material was composed of cDNA or gDNA derived from T cells, B-cell-depleted T cells, or PBMCs. The dataset comprised deeply sampled blood TCRbeta repertoires from subjects exposed to, actively infected with, or recovered from COVID-19. The repertoires were made available in a free public database intended to serve as a resource for research on the immune response to SARS-CoV-2. Samples were obtained from the ongoing ImmuneRACE study (first 160 participants) and from about 1,300 subjects provided by 6 global collaborators. Nearly every sample came with metadata listing a de-identified subject ID, COVID-19 status, age in years and sex. Where HLA class I and class II types were available, the types were taken from metadata supplied by the sample provider, not from assay-based typing. What the work shows at the level of the full study, not this receptor alone: The amount of clinical and demographic metadata varied by source and participant and was provided uncurated.

Samples from volunteer blood donors who had recovered from COVID-19 were contributed by a second Seattle source. Whole blood was collected in K2EDTA tubes by collaborating institutions according to the institutions' own protocols. Collaborator samples were shipped for TCRbeta analysis as frozen whole blood, isolated PBMCs, or DNA extracted from either sample type. TCRbeta CDR3 regions were amplified from genomic DNA by means of the immunoSEQ Assay, a bias-controlled multiplex PCR. In the source study's methods: The number of nucleated cells in each sample was estimated by amplification of reference gene primers within the assay. To quantify the absolute abundance of each unique TCRbeta CDR3 rearrangement, sequence reads were collapsed and filtered. For each sample, productive Simpson clonality was calculated as the square root of Simpson's diversity index across productive rearrangements. TCRdb carries this immuneACCESS record with in-frame sequences only. Its versions omit some clonotypes, under half of them owing to an unresolved V gene in the studies checked, with the rest unexplained. That table gives V, J and clone size, and the DNA gave D and trimming. Counted in this sample were some 240,000 clones; about 90% of them appeared once. Of the sample, just over 7% is held by the ten largest clones.

The clonotype originates from a man aged 60-69 years who had recovered from COVID-19. Sequencing used peripheral blood.

The bases are TGTGCCAGCATTGGGACAGGAGCCCACTATGGCTACACCTTC. Its coded protein is CASIGTGAHYGYTF. The rearranged segments are TRBV6-5 and TRBJ1-2; TRBD1 matches 8 bases in the middle. Reading from cysteine to phenylalanine, the CDR3 counts 14 amino acids. The CDR3 DNA has 42 bases and is translated from base 1. Trimming takes 7 bases off V and 3 bases off J; junction bases not matched to a gene: 7. Via the germline V gene, CDR1 is MNHEY and CDR2 SVGAGI.